These 27 T cell receptor beta chains were all obtained from the same sample, sequenced in a study of OX40 agonist ivuxolimab in advanced cancers. Libraries were prepared by immunoSEQ multiplex PCR; TCRdb keeps only in-frame clonotypes and omits some of them. The sample includes about 43,000 clones, approximately 84% of them seen just once. The sample was CD4+ or CD8+ T cells sorted from blood, taken in a trial of the OX40 agonist ivuxolimab. Receptor source: an adult with an advanced solid tumor such as melanoma, head and neck, liver or kidney cancer.

This clone was detected only once. The chain joins TRBV15 to TRBJ2-1; D uncertain. This CDR3 has 12 amino acids. V gave up 3 bases and J gave up 8 bases, with 8 bases separating them. CDR1 is LNHNV and CDR2 is YYDKDF in the germline V gene (reference sequence). The CDR3 sequence is CATSSKVYEQFF. The CDR3 DNA sequence: TGTGCCACCAGCAGCAAAGTCTATGAGCAGTTCTTC.

The chain has TRBV10-3 and TRBJ1-1; a possible D gene is TRBD1 (5 bases). CDR3 length: 13 residues. V lost 10 bases and J 1 base, leaving 13 bases between the germline ends. In germline, CDR1 is ENHRY, CDR2 SYGVKD. The CDR3 sequence: CATGTVSNTEAFF. The CDR3 DNA sequence: TGTGCCACGGGGACGGTGTCGAACACTGAAGCTTTCTTT.

The rearrangement links TRBV5-1 to TRBJ2-2, with no clear D. CDR1 and CDR2 from the germline V gene are SGHRS and YFSETQ. V was pared by 0 bases and J by 6 bases, with 9 bases between. The CDR3 contains 14 residues. Here the CDR3 reads CASSLGTSAGELFF. The DNA for the CDR3 is TGCGCCAGCAGCTTGGGAACCTCGGCCGGGGAGCTGTTTTTT. The full variable domain, rest sourced from reference TRBV5-1 and TRBJ2-2, is KAGVTQTPRYLIKTRGQQVTLSCSPISGHRSVSWYQQTPGQGLQFLFEYFSETQRNKGNFPGRFSGRQFSNSRSEMNVSTLELGDSALYLCASSLGTSAGELFFGEGSRLTVL.

This sequence joins TRBV4-1 and TRBJ2-3; 13 nucleotides match TRBD2. Unmatched junction bases numbered 4, after V lost 3 bases and J lost 4 bases. CDR3 length: 16 residues. CDR1 and CDR2 from the germline V gene are MGHRA and YSYEKL. In DNA, the CDR3 is TGCGCCAGCAGCCAGAGGACTAGCGGGAGAGCAGATACGCAGTATTTT. Encoded protein: CASSQRTSGRADTQYF.

The rearrangement links TRBV18 to TRBJ2-3; the match to TRBD2 covers 9 bases. Germline V gene lookup returns CDR1 KGHSH and CDR2 LQKENI. The CDR3 runs 16 residues. Trimming removed 0 bases from V and 2 bases from J; junction bases left unmatched: 3. CDR3 nucleotides: TGTGCCAGCTCACCACCTAGCGGGGGCTACACAGATACGCAGTATTTT. Translated: CASSPPSGGYTDTQYF.

The V and J genes are TRBV29-1 and TRBJ2-7, with TRBD1 matching 7 bases. The CDR3 has 11 residues. Unmatched junction bases numbered 4, after V lost 7 bases and J lost 4 bases. Germline lookup yields CDR1 SQVTM and CDR2 ANQGSEA. The CDR3 loop reads CSGGQTYEQYF. The CDR3 DNA is TGCAGCGGGGGACAGACGTACGAGCAGTACTTC.

This chain links TRBV21-1 with TRBJ1-5. TRBV21-1 is reported as a pseudogene. This CDR3 spans 17 amino acids. CDR3 coding DNA: TGTGCCAGCAGGGGGTCATACTCGGGTTATAGCAATCAGCCCCAGCATTTT. Its translation is CASRGSYSGYSNQPQHF.

The chain joins TRBV6-1 to TRBJ1-2; 10 bases match TRBD1. The CDR3 is made up of 15 amino acids. Losses at the gene ends were 5 bases for V and 7 bases for J; bases not matched to a gene: 10. From germline, CDR1 is MNHNS and CDR2 SASEGT. CDR3 coding DNA: TGTGCCAGCAGTTTGCTGGGGACAGGGGATAGTGGCTACACCTTC. Amino acids: CASSLLGTGDSGYTF.

V is TRBV5-4 and J is TRBJ2-5, with D perhaps given as TRBD1 or TRBD2 (5 bases each). Trimming removed 2 bases from V and 4 bases from J, with 9 bases in between. Germline loops: CDR1 SGHNT, CDR2 YYREEE (reference sequence). The CDR3 totals 13 residues. In DNA, the CDR3 is TGTGCCAGCAGCTTTTACGGGGCAGAGACCCAGTACTTC. Translation gives CASSFYGAETQYF.

The chain joins TRBV2 to TRBJ2-3, with 9 bases fitting TRBD1. V shed 7 bases and J 11 bases; nucleotides not matched to a gene: 10. The CDR3 consists of 13 residues. The germline CDR1 and CDR2 sequences are SNHLY and FYNNEI. In DNA form, the CDR3 reads TGTGCCAGCACTAATAAGACAGGGGGTGGGCAGTATTTT. It is translated as CASTNKTGGGQYF.

The chain uses TRBV6-1 and TRBJ2-7; D might be TRBD1 (6 bases). Trimming stripped 6 bases from V and 0 bases from J, with 12 bases between. The length of the CDR3 is 14 residues. Per germline, CDR1 MNHNS and CDR2 SASEGT. In DNA, the CDR3 is TGTGCCAGCAGCAGGGGTGGCAGCTCCTACGAGCAGTACTTC. As protein: CASSRGGSSYEQYF.

V and J are TRBV4-2 and TRBJ1-5, with 8 bases lining up with TRBD1. Trimming cost V 1 base and J 5 bases; bases outside gene matches: 4. Germline CDR1 is LGHNA and CDR2 is YNFKEQ. The CDR3 spans 15 residues. CDR3 residues: CASSQAVQGDQPQHF. The DNA of the CDR3 is TGTGCCAGCAGCCAAGCTGTACAGGGGGATCAGCCCCAGCATTTT.

This clone was observed a handful of times. The V gene is TRBV2, the J gene TRBJ1-2; no clear D gene. CDR1 is SNHLY and CDR2 is FYNNEI in the germline V gene. Trimming cost V 8 bases and J 0 bases, with 4 bases left between them. CDR3 length equals 11 residues. The CDR3 loop reads CASGTNYGYTF. The DNA for the CDR3 is TGTGCCAGCGGGACTAACTATGGCTACACCTTC.

The V gene is TRBV28, the J gene TRBJ1-4; D uncertain. With 2 bases removed from V and 8 bases from J, the gap between germline ends came to 9 bases. Germline CDR1 reads MDHEN; CDR2 reads SYDVKM. CDR3 length equals 13 residues. The CDR3 here is CASSLGRQEKLFF. The CDR3 region has the DNA TGTGCCAGCAGTTTAGGGCGGCAGGAAAAACTGTTTTTT.

V usage is TRBV6-5 and J usage is TRBJ1-1; 8 bases are shared with TRBD1. The CDR3 spans 15 residues. The V gene end was trimmed by 2 bases and the J gene end by 4 bases; junction bases not matched to a gene: 6. Germline V gene lookup returns CDR1 MNHEY and CDR2 SVGAGI. This chain's CDR3 is CASSYDDRGFTEAFF. CDR3 DNA: TGTGCCAGCAGTTACGACGACAGGGGATTCACTGAAGCTTTCTTT.

V and J are TRBV6-6 and TRBJ2-7, with 10 nucleotides matching TRBD2. The CDR3 is made up of 15 amino acids. Germline V gives CDR1 MNHNY, CDR2 SVGAGI (reference sequence). V dropped 6 bases and J dropped 3; count of bases not matched to a gene: 8. The CDR3 reads CASRALAGVLYEQYF. The CDR3, as DNA: TGTGCCAGCAGGGCCCTAGCGGGAGTCCTCTACGAGCAGTACTTC.

This clone has a single count. This rearrangement joins TRBV5-4 to TRBJ2-3; 7 positions match TRBD1. With V trimmed by 4 bases and J by 2 bases, 4 bases remained unmatched. Germline V gene lookup returns CDR1 SGHNT and CDR2 YYREEE (reference sequence). This CDR3 is 14 amino acids long. CDR3 nucleotides: TGTGCCAGCAGCCCCGGACAGGTCACAGATACGCAGTATTTT. Its translation is CASSPGQVTDTQYF.

This sequence joins TRBV7-9 and TRBJ1-2, with D maybe TRBD1 (5 bases). Germline CDR1 SEHNR, CDR2 FQNEAQ (reference sequence). CDR3 length: 12 amino acids. V was pared by 5 bases and J by 8 bases, with 12 bases between. The chain's CDR3 is CASSGGGAGYTF. DNA of the CDR3: TGTGCCAGCAGCGGGGGTGGGGCGGGCTACACCTTC.

This sequence joins TRBV2 and TRBJ2-7; 9 bases agree with TRBD1. CDR1 is SNHLY, CDR2 FYNNEI, per germline. The length of the CDR3 is 15 residues. J was trimmed by 2 bases and V by 8 bases; bases with no gene match: 10. CDR3 protein: CASGEDGQGPYEQYF. The CDR3 nucleotides are TGTGCCAGCGGAGAAGACGGACAGGGGCCCTACGAGCAGTACTTC.

This chain connects TRBV10-2 to TRBJ2-5; 13 bases map to TRBD2. CDR3 length: 14 amino acids. Unmatched junction bases numbered 4, after V lost 8 bases and J lost 4 bases. CDR1 is WSHSY and CDR2 is SAAADI in the germline V gene. The CDR3 DNA follows: TGCGCCAGCCGACTAGCGGGGGGTTCAGAGACCCAGTACTTC. This sequence encodes CASRLAGGSETQYF.

This clone was seen once. The chain carries TRBV5-1 and TRBJ1-5; D call uncertain. V dropped 4 bases and J dropped 0 bases, with 11 bases sitting between them. There are 15 residues in the CDR3. Germline CDR1 is SGHRS and CDR2 is YFSETQ. The CDR3, as DNA: TGCGCCAGCAGCCCTGGTAGCAATAGCAATCAGCCCCAGCATTTT. It specifies CASSPGSNSNQPQHF.

Only a few counts were recorded for this clone. This chain connects TRBV5-8 to TRBJ1-2; D unclear. The CDR3 has 13 residues. The V gene's germline CDR1 is SGHTS and CDR2 YDEGEE. V lost 0 bases to trimming and J lost 2 bases, with 5 bases between them. The CDR3 DNA reads TGTGCCAGCAGCTTGGATCAGAACTATGGCTACACCTTC. It yields the protein CASSLDQNYGYTF.

The chain links TRBV11-3 to TRBJ1-5; no clear D gene. Germline V gives CDR1 SGHNT, CDR2 YENEEA. The CDR3 runs 14 residues. Deletions cut 5 bases from V and 1 base from J, with 9 bases between. The CDR3 nucleotides read TGTGCCAGCAGCCTGTACGGAAGCAATCAGCCCCAGCATTTT. Its translation is CASSLYGSNQPQHF.

The chain employs TRBV4-1 and TRBJ2-5; TRBD2 agrees at 8 bases. The length of the CDR3 is 18 residues. V lost 4 bases, J lost 5 bases, and 18 bases stayed unmatched. The germline V gene encodes CDR1 MGHRA and CDR2 YSYEKL. The CDR3 nucleotides are TGCGCCAGCAGCCTGACAATGACCGGGACTAGATGGGAGGAGACCCAGTACTTC. Its protein is CASSLTMTGTRWEETQYF.

The chain joins TRBV19 to TRBJ1-5, with 11 bases lining up with TRBD1. From germline, CDR1 is LNHDA and CDR2 SQIVND (reference sequence). The CDR3 has 18 amino acids. Trimming at V came to 5 bases and at J to 1 base, leaving 10 bases not matched to a gene. CDR3 residues: CASSWGTGGRLSNQPQHF. The CDR3 DNA sequence: TGTGCCAGTAGTTGGGGGACAGGGGGAAGACTGAGCAATCAGCCCCAGCATTTT.

The genes are TRBV10-2 and TRBJ1-2; no reliable D call. This CDR3 comprises 15 residues. In germline, CDR1 is WSHSY, CDR2 SAAADI. V shed 3 bases and J shed 5 bases, with 16 bases lying between them. The CDR3 protein is CASSDFGRSYYGYTF. The CDR3 region has the DNA TGCGCCAGCAGTGATTTTGGCAGATCCTATTATGGCTACACCTTC.

The chain links TRBV28 to TRBJ1-1; D not certain. CDR1 MDHEN and CDR2 SYDVKM come from the germline V gene. The V gene lost 5 bases and the J gene lost 5 bases, with 12 bases spanning the gap. The CDR3 totals 13 residues. CDR3 residues: CASSSPGGTEAFF. CDR3 bases: TGTGCCAGCAGTAGCCCGGGTGGAACTGAAGCTTTCTTT.